This TCR beta chain was captured in a study of blood T cell repertoires in COVID-19 (dated by TCRdb to the early 2020s). Looking at the study overall: The collaborator samples originated in the United States, Italy and Spain and spanned the acute and convalescent phases of COVID-19. The material from the prospective study consisted of cDNA or gDNA derived from T cells, B-cell-depleted T cells, or PBMCs. A freely available public database, intended as a resource for researchers studying the immune response to SARS-CoV-2, is where the repertoires were released. The dataset comprised deeply sampled blood TCRbeta repertoires from subjects exposed to, actively infected with, or recovered from COVID-19. Where available, HLA class I and class II types were obtained from metadata supplied by the sample provider rather than from assay-based typing. The samples were drawn from the first 160 participants of the ongoing ImmuneRACE study and from some 1,300 subjects provided by 6 global collaborators. Sample metadata almost always included a de-identified subject ID, COVID-19 status, age in years and sex. Overall results and qualifications from the work: The quantity of clinical and demographic metadata differed by source and by participant and was supplied without curation.

TCRbeta CDR3 regions were amplified from genomic DNA using the immunoSEQ Assay, a bias-controlled multiplex PCR. The source study handled its data this way. Within the assay, amplification of reference gene primers was used to estimate how many nucleated cells each sample contained. To quantify the absolute abundance of each unique TCRbeta CDR3 rearrangement, sequence reads were collapsed and filtered. For each sample, productive Simpson clonality was calculated as the square root of Simpson's diversity index over productive rearrangements. In TCRdb, the immuneACCESS table is reduced to in-frame sequences with V and J assigned. These tables do not hold every clone; where another copy was compared, an unresolved V gene accounts for under half, and the others remain unexplained. That table supplies the V and J calls and clone size; D and trimming were determined from the DNA. This sample comprises roughly 80,000 clones, nearly 90% of them detected only once. Approximately 2.9% of the sample comes from the top ten.

The CDR3 covers 14 residues, taking in both the cysteine and the phenylalanine. Kept here is only the CDR3 DNA, which spans 42 bases and is read in frame from base 1. The germline V gene (reference sequence) yields GTSNPN for CDR1 and SVGIG for CDR2. V loses 5 bases, J loses 7 bases, and the germline ends lie 20 bases apart. About this clone: The clone's antigen remains unknown. No base quality values were provided; no much bigger clone lies one nucleotide off.

Each collaborating institution followed its own protocols to collect whole blood in K2EDTA tubes. For TCRbeta analysis, collaborator samples were shipped as frozen whole blood, as isolated PBMCs, or as DNA extracted from either sample type. The origin of this receptor is a woman aged 80 or older with acute or convalescent COVID-19. The sample taken for sequencing was peripheral blood. The rearrangement joined TRBV30 to TRBJ1-2, with TRBD1 as a weak D call on 6 bases. The CDR3 reads as follows: CAWLFQGKDVGYTF. The nucleotide sequence reads TGTGCCTGGTTGTTCCAGGGGAAAGATGTTGGCTACACCTTC.